Shown below are 29 T cell receptor beta chains from a single sample sequenced in a study of T-cell memory formation after mild COVID-19. TCRdb called the 5' RACE reads again in MiXCR, with one record for every CDR3 protein. The repertoire holds around 160,000 distinct CDR3 sequences, with roughly 11% as singletons. Sequenced material: PBMCs or a T cell subset sorted from them (not recorded which). These TCRs come from a man younger than 35 who had mild COVID-19 (a few samples of this study predate the infection). Cell type and time point are not known.

The V call is TRBV5-1, the J call TRBJ2-7; tentatively, D is TRBD2 (7 bases). The V gene lost 1 base and the J gene lost 6 bases, with 17 bases spanning the gap. CDR3 length: 15 amino acids. Germline assignment: CDR1 SGHRS and CDR2 YFSETQ. CDR3: CASSLTGFSGGEQYV. The CDR3 coding sequence is TGCGCCAGCAGCTTGACAGGGTTTTCGGGGGGCGAGCAGTACGTC.

This clonotype has only a few counts. The junction differs from germline at one of its ends, possibly a read error. The chain employs TRBV7-7 and TRBJ2-1; D is perhaps TRBD1 or TRBD2 (5 bases each). This CDR3 is built from 16 residues. In germline, CDR1 is SSHAT, CDR2 FNYEAQ (reference sequence). The CDR3, as DNA: TGTGCTAGCAGCTTAGGGACCGCAGGCTCCTACAATGAGCAGTTCTTC. This sequence encodes CASSLGTAGSYNEQFF.

This clonotype was counted only a few times. The chain is built from TRBV20-1 and TRBJ1-1; TRBD1 might be the D (5 bases). The CDR3 spans 14 residues. The germline gives CDR1 DFQATT, CDR2 SNEGSKA (reference sequence). Trimming took off 3 bases at V and 4 bases at J, with 15 bases between the two ends. The DNA for the CDR3 is TGCAGTGCTAGCTTGTGGGGCGCGGGCACTGAAGCTTTCTTT. Translated, it gives CSASLWGAGTEAFF.

This clonotype was seen repeatedly, ten times or more. The chain links TRBV10-3 to TRBJ2-7; 11 bases are shared with TRBD2. Germline CDR1 is ENHRY and CDR2 is SYGVKD. The CDR3 sequence is 12 residues long. The J segment lost 3 bases and the V segment lost 11 bases, leaving 3 bases of the junction unmatched. The CDR3 sequence: CAAGLAVYEQYF. CDR3 sequence (DNA): TGTGCCGCGGGACTAGCGGTCTACGAGCAGTACTTC.

V and J are TRBV2 and TRBJ1-5; 7 bases match TRBD1. This CDR3 spans 15 amino acids. V shed 10 bases and J 4 bases; nucleotides not matched to a gene: 13. Germline values: CDR1 SNHLY, CDR2 FYNNEI. This chain's CDR3 is CATALGVQGNQPQHF. The CDR3 DNA sequence: TGTGCCACCGCCCTTGGGGTACAGGGGAATCAGCCCCAGCATTTT.

This clonotype was seen a handful of times. The chain links TRBV12-3 or TRBV12-4 to TRBJ2-1; tentatively, D is TRBD2 (5 bases). Trimming took off 1 base at V and 4 bases at J, with 11 bases between the two ends. CDR3 length: 15 amino acids. CDR3 protein: CASSLESGLYNEQFF. The CDR3, as DNA: TGTGCCAGCAGTTTAGAATCAGGACTTTACAATGAGCAGTTCTTC.

This clonotype was counted a few times. The chain has TRBV6-4 and TRBJ2-3; no clear D gene. V was cut by 4 bases and J by 4 bases, with 9 bases left in between. This CDR3 is 13 amino acids long. Germline lookup yields CDR1 MRHNA and CDR2 SNTAGT. The CDR3: CASSGSAADTQYF. As DNA, the CDR3 is TGTGCCAGCAGTGGTTCGGCGGCAGATACGCAGTATTTT.

The rearrangement uses TRBV9 and TRBJ2-3; no reliable D call. This CDR3 comprises 13 residues. Germline CDR1 reads SGDLS; CDR2 reads YYNGEE. Trimming removed 0 bases from V and 0 bases from J, with 2 bases in between. The CDR3 region has the DNA TGTGCCAGCAGCGTAGACAGCACAGATACGCAGTATTTT. It encodes CASSVDSTDTQYF.

This clonotype was found a few times. This chain connects TRBV12-3 or TRBV12-4 to TRBJ1-2; unclear D gene. The CDR3 runs to 16 residues. The V end lost 5 bases, the J end lost 3 bases, and 19 bases lay between the germline ends. CDR3 protein: CASSPTGSSIYYGYTF. CDR3 bases: TGTGCCAGCAGTCCAACCGGGTCCTCCATTTACTATGGCTACACCTTC.

In DNA form, the CDR3 reads TGCAGTGCTCAGAACTATGGCTACACCTTC. As protein: CSAQNYGYTF. The V gene is TRBV20-1, the J gene TRBJ1-2, with D uncertain. CDR3 length: 10 amino acids. In germline, CDR1 is DFQATT, CDR2 SNEGSKA (reference sequence). V was cut by 5 bases and J by 2 bases, with 3 bases left in between.

This clonotype occurred a few times. The chain is built from TRBV6-6 and TRBJ1-6, with 7 bases that match TRBD1. Looked up from germline, CDR1 is MNHNY and CDR2 is SVGAGI (reference sequence). The J segment lost 10 bases and the V segment lost 5 bases, leaving 8 bases of the junction unmatched. This CDR3 is built from 14 residues. This chain's CDR3 is CASSEGDRRSPLHF. Written as DNA, the CDR3 is TGTGCCAGCAGTGAGGGGGACAGACGGTCACCCCTCCACTTT.

This sequence joins TRBV12-3 or TRBV12-4 and TRBJ2-1; D may be TRBD1 or TRBD2 (5 bases each). The CDR3 runs to 14 residues. V was trimmed by 0 bases and J by 6 bases, leaving 9 bases between them. The CDR3 sequence is CASSLAGRPNEQFF. CDR3 coding DNA: TGTGCCAGCAGTTTAGCGGGACGACCCAATGAGCAGTTCTTC.

This clonotype turned up a few times. V gene TRBV18 combines with J gene TRBJ1-6; D call uncertain. CDR3 length: 16 residues. Trimming cost V 4 bases and J 4 bases, with 14 bases left between them. Germline CDR1 is KGHSH and CDR2 is LQKENI. CDR3 protein: CASSLRWADYNSPLHF. CDR3 DNA sequence: TGTGCCAGCTCACTCCGTTGGGCGGATTATAATTCACCCCTCCACTTT.

In this sample, this clonotype turned up a few times. The chain links TRBV7-9 to TRBJ2-1; 7 bases map to TRBD1. The CDR3 consists of 14 residues. J was trimmed by 2 bases and V by 5 bases; bases with no gene match: 3. Germline CDR1 and CDR2: SEHNR and FQNEAQ (reference sequence). CDR3 bases: TGTGCCAGCAGCCGACAGGGACCCTACAATGAGCAGTTCTTC. The encoded protein is CASSRQGPYNEQFF.

This clonotype occurred a few times. This sequence joins TRBV25-1 and TRBJ2-7; D is ambiguous. V lost 3 bases, J lost 3 bases, and 9 bases lay in between. The CDR3 covers 13 residues. The V gene's germline CDR1 is MGHDK and CDR2 SYGVNS. CDR3 sequence (DNA): TGTGCCAGCAGTGACCCGCTGGGCTACGAGCAGTACGTC. The encoded protein is CASSDPLGYEQYV.

The rearrangement links TRBV12-3 or TRBV12-4 to TRBJ2-1; maybe TRBD2 (6 bases). This CDR3 has 12 residues. Trimming stripped 6 bases from V and 8 bases from J, with 11 bases between. The chain's CDR3 is CASSSRGDEQFF. For the CDR3, the DNA is TGTGCCAGCAGCTCACGCGGGGATGAGCAGTTCTTC.

This clonotype was found many times. CDR3: CSARDGVAGGYTF. Written as DNA, the CDR3 is TGCAGTGCTAGAGATGGAGTAGCTGGAGGCTACACCTTC. The chain combines TRBV20-1 with TRBJ1-2, with D uncertain. Germline CDR1 is DFQATT and CDR2 is SNEGSKA (reference sequence). Trimming pared 0 bases from V and 8 bases from J, leaving 13 bases between. CDR3 size: 13 residues.

This clonotype was detected a few times. This chain links TRBV18 with TRBJ2-5, with 8 bases lining up with TRBD1. Germline V lookup: CDR1 KGHSH, CDR2 LQKENI. V lost 4 bases to trimming and J lost 2 bases; unmatched junction nucleotides: 6. The CDR3 runs to 15 residues. CDR3 DNA sequence: TGTGCCAGCTCACAGCAACAGGGGGTACAAGAGACCCAGTACTTC. Translating gives CASSQQQGVQETQYF.

The sample holds a few counts of this clonotype. The chain couples TRBV20-1 to TRBJ1-4; D possibly corresponds to TRBD1 (6 bases). The CDR3 is 15 amino acids. Trimming removed 0 bases at V and 6 bases at J, with 14 bases between. Germline loops: CDR1 DFQATT, CDR2 SNEGSKA (reference sequence). Here the CDR3 DNA reads TGCAGTGCTAGAGATTTCAGGGGTGGGGATGAAAAACTGTTTTTT. Protein product: CSARDFRGGDEKLFF.

The chain carries TRBV4-1 and TRBJ2-1; tentatively, D is TRBD1 or TRBD2 (5 bases each). Per germline, CDR1 MGHRA and CDR2 YSYEKL. The CDR3 contains 17 residues. V was cut by 5 bases and J by 7 bases, with 24 bases left in between. The CDR3 DNA sequence: TGCGCCAGCAGCACTCCGAGGGGCCGACGGGGCTGGAATGAGCAGTTCTTC. Residues: CASSTPRGRRGWNEQFF.

The chain uses TRBV5-1 and TRBJ1-2; D uncertain. CDR1 is SGHRS and CDR2 is YFSETQ in the germline V gene. V shed 0 bases and J shed 6 bases, with 9 bases lying between them. The CDR3 has 13 residues. CDR3 nucleotides: TGCGCCAGCAGCTTGGGCAGCGGGGATGGCTACACCTTC. Its translation is CASSLGSGDGYTF. Variable domain in full (rest from reference TRBV5-1 and TRBJ1-2): KAGVTQTPRYLIKTRGQQVTLSCSPISGHRSVSWYQQTPGQGLQFLFEYFSETQRNKGNFPGRFSGRQFSNSRSEMNVSTLELGDSALYLCASSLGSGDGYTFGSGTRLTVV.

This clonotype was recorded a few times. The rearrangement links TRBV23-1 to TRBJ1-5, with TRBD1 matching over 8 bases. TRBV23-1 is an open reading frame, and its role is uncertain. CDR3 length equals 20 residues. V was pared by 0 bases and J by 4 bases, with 17 bases of the junction left unmatched. Written as DNA, the CDR3 is TGCGCCAGCAGTCAATCTTACCCCCCCGTCGGGGACAGGCATAATCAGCCCCAGCATTTT. As protein: CASSQSYPPVGDRHNQPQHF.

The chain uses TRBV9 and TRBJ2-5, with D perhaps assigned TRBD1 or TRBD2 (6 bases each). Trimming removed 4 bases from V and 5 bases from J, with 21 bases in between. The CDR3 spans 16 residues. CDR1 and CDR2 from the germline V gene are SGDLS and YYNGEE. CDR3 sequence: CASSPTRGEIVETQYF. In DNA form, the CDR3 reads TGTGCCAGCAGCCCCACGAGGGGGGAGATAGTGGAGACCCAGTACTTC.

This clonotype was detected ten times or more. The CDR3 loop is CASSQDLRISPGRGRDTQYF. The DNA of the CDR3 is TGTGCCAGCAGCCAAGATCTCCGAATCTCTCCGGGGCGGGGCAGAGATACGCAGTATTTT. The genes are TRBV3-1 and TRBJ2-3; D might be TRBD2 (6 bases). V gave up 0 bases and J gave up 5 bases, with 27 bases separating them. Germline CDR1 LGHDT, CDR2 YNNKEL (reference sequence). This CDR3 spans 20 amino acids.

The chain has TRBV24-1 and TRBJ1-2; possibly TRBD1 for D (5 bases). The V end lost 4 bases, the J end lost 7 bases, and 15 bases lay between the germline ends. CDR1 is KGHDR and CDR2 is SFDVKD in the germline V gene. The CDR3 sequence is 14 residues long. CDR3 bases: TGTGCCACCAGTGACTCAGATCCAGGGAGTGGCTACACCTTC. Residues: CATSDSDPGSGYTF.

The chain carries TRBV4-3 and TRBJ2-2; D possibly matches TRBD1 or TRBD2 (5 bases each). Trimming stripped 3 bases from V and 5 bases from J, with 19 bases between. CDR1 and CDR2 (germline): LGHNA, YSLEER. There are 17 residues in the CDR3. CDR3 DNA: TGCGCCAGCAGCCAGACCGTGGGACCCGTTGGAACCGGGGAGCTGTTTTTT. Residues: CASSQTVGPVGTGELFF.

CDR3 DNA sequence: TGTGCCAGCAGCTTAGGGCCTTTCAATGAGCAGTTCTTC. This translates into CASSLGPFNEQFF. The chain uses TRBV7-8 and TRBJ2-1, with D uncertain. There are 13 residues in the CDR3. CDR1 is SGHVS and CDR2 is FQNEAQ in the germline V gene. V shed 1 base and J shed 6 bases, with 7 bases lying between them.

This clonotype was found a few times. This chain links TRBV28 with TRBJ1-1, with D unresolved. Germline loops: CDR1 MDHEN, CDR2 SYDVKM. V was clipped by 5 bases and J by 6 bases, with 19 bases between them. This CDR3 spans 15 amino acids. The CDR3 nucleotides are TGTGCCAGCAGTCAATACCCCCCCAAGAGGGCTGAAGCTTTCTTT. This codes for CASSQYPPKRAEAFF.

J is TRBJ2-1 and V is TRBV18; D is perhaps TRBD1 (6 bases). CDR3 size: 14 residues. V lost 6 bases and J lost 6, with 15 bases in between. Looked up from germline, CDR1 is KGHSH and CDR2 is LQKENI. This CDR3 reads CASSPTTGLNEQFF. The CDR3 DNA reads TGTGCCAGCTCCCCGACGACAGGTCTCAATGAGCAGTTCTTC.